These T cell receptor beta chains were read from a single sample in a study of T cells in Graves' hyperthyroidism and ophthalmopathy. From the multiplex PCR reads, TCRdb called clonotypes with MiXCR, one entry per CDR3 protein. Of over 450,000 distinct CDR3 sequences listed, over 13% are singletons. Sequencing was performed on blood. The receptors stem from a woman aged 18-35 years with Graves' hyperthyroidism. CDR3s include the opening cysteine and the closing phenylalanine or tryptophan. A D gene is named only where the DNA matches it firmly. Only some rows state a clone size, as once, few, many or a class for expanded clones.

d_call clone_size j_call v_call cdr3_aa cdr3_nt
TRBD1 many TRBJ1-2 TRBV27 CASSSQGVYGYTF TGTGCCAGCAGTTCTCAGGGGGTCTATGGCTACACCTTC
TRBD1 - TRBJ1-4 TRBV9 CASSPRTGEKLFF TGTGCCAGCAGCCCCAGGACAGGGGAAAAACTGTTTTTT
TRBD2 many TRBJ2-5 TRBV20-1 CSARISGRALETQYF TGCAGTGCTAGGATTAGCGGGAGGGCCTTGGAGACCCAGTACTTC
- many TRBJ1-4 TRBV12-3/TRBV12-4 CASRSRRGAEKLFF TGTGCCAGCAGATCCCGGCGGGGGGCTGAAAAACTGTTTTTT
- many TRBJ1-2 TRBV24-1 CATSDSNYGYTF TGTGCCACCAGTGATTCTAACTATGGCTACACCTTC
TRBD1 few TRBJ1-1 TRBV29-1 CSVEDLGTVSAFF TGCAGCGTTGAAGATCTAGGGACAGTTTCAGCTTTCTTT
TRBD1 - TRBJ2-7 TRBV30 CACNRGVSYEQYF TGTGCCTGCAACAGGGGGGTCTCCTACGAGCAGTACTTC
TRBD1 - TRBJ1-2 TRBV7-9 CASSLAQGQGRETF TGTGCCAGCAGCTTAGCTCAGGGACAGGGCCGAGAGACCTTC
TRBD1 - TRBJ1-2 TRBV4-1 CASSHDAPGGGGGYTF TGCGCCAGCAGCCATGATGCACCAGGGGGCGGGGGTGGCTACACCTTC
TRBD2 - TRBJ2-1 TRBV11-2 CASSLGRENSYNEQFF TGTGCCAGCAGCTTAGGGCGGGAGAATTCCTACAATGAGCAGTTCTTC
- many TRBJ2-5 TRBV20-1 CSAGGGTRWRGETQYF TGCAGTGCTGGGGGGGGCACCCGATGGAGGGGAGAGACCCAGTACTTC
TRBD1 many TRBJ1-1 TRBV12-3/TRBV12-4 CASSFGTGRAFF TGTGCCAGCAGTTTCGGGACAGGGCGGGCTTTCTTT
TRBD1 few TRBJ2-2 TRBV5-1 CASSSWTGGTGELFF TGCGCCAGCAGCTCCTGGACAGGGGGCACCGGGGAGCTGTTTTTT
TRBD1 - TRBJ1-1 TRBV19 CASSTPTGRGTEAFF TGTGCCAGTAGTACCCCGACAGGGAGGGGCACTGAAGCTTTCTTT
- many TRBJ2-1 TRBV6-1 CASIGGWGSTDNEQFF TGTGCCAGCATCGGAGGCTGGGGATCGACCGACAATGAGCAGTTCTTC
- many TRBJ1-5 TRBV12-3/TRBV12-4 CASSFKAGLYQPQHF TGTGCCAGCAGTTTTAAGGCAGGACTCTATCAGCCCCAGCATTTT
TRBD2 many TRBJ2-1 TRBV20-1 CSARKPTSGDEQFF TGCAGTGCTAGAAAACCGACTAGCGGGGATGAGCAGTTCTTC
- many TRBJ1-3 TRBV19 CASSWKTVSGNTIYF TGTGCCAGTAGCTGGAAGACAGTCTCTGGAAACACCATATATTTT
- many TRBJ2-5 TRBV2 CASSGRSETQYF TGTGCCAGCAGCGGGAGATCGGAGACCCAGTACTTC
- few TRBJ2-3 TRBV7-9 CASSRRGSSTDTQYF TGTGCCAGCAGCCGAAGGGGGTCTAGCACAGATACGCAGTATTTT
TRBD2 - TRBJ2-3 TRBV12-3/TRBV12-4 CASSLGFLAGADTQYF TGTGCCAGCAGTTTAGGTTTCCTAGCGGGTGCAGATACGCAGTATTTT
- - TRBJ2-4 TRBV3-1 CASGEEPKSIQYF TGTGCCAGCGGCGAGGAACCCAAAAGCATTCAGTACTTC
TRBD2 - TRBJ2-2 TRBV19 CASRRPGLAGGAGELFF TGTGCCAGTAGGCGTCCGGGACTAGCGGGAGGGGCCGGGGAGCTGTTTTTT
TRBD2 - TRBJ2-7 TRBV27 CASSKGALLAVSYEQYF TGTGCCAGCAGTAAGGGCGCGTTACTAGCGGTCTCCTACGAGCAGTACTTC
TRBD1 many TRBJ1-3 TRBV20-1 CSARLTGVIGNTIYF TGCAGTGCTAGGCTGACAGGGGTTATTGGAAACACCATATATTTT
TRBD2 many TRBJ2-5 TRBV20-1 CSARWWVGGETQYF TGCAGTGCTAGATGGTGGGTGGGAGGGGAGACCCAGTACTTC
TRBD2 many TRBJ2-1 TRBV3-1 CASSQERTSGSDEQFF TGTGCCAGCAGCCAAGAACGGACTAGCGGGAGTGATGAGCAGTTCTTC
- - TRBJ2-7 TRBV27 CASSLEGAYEQYF TGTGCCAGCAGTTTAGAGGGGGCCTACGAGCAGTACTTC
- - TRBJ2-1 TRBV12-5 CASESATSYNEQFF TGTGCTAGCGAGTCAGCTACCTCCTACAATGAGCAGTTCTTC
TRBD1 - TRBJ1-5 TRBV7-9 CASSLTHRGQPQHF TGTGCCAGCAGCTTAACACACAGGGGTCAGCCCCAGCATTTT
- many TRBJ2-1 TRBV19 CASSFSEIYNEQFF TGTGCCAGTAGTTTTAGCGAGATCTACAATGAGCAGTTCTTC
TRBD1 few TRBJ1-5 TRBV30 CAWSSRGLGDQPQHF TGTGCCTGGAGTTCCAGGGGGTTAGGCGATCAGCCCCAGCATTTT
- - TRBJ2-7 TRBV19 CASRWTRLNYEQYF TGTGCCAGTAGGTGGACTCGCCTCAACTACGAGCAGTACTTC
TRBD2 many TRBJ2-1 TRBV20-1 CSASPGTSGRTIYNEQFF TGCAGTGCTAGTCCCGGGACTAGCGGGAGGACGATATACAATGAGCAGTTCTTC
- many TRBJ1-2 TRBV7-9 CASSLEVTFNYGYTF TGTGCCAGCAGCTTAGAGGTGACGTTTAACTATGGCTACACCTTC
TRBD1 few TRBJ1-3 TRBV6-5 CASSNDRVGNTIYF TGTGCCAGCAGTAACGACAGGGTCGGAAACACCATATATTTT
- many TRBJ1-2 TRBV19 CASKLGRDGYTF TGTGCCAGTAAACTGGGGCGCGACGGCTACACCTTC
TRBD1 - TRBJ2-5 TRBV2 CASCDRAQETQYF TGTGCCAGCTGTGACAGGGCTCAAGAGACCCAGTACTTC
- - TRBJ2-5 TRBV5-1 CASSRLQQETQYF TGCGCCAGCAGCCGACTACAACAAGAGACCCAGTACTTC
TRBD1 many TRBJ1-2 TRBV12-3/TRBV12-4 CASSEGAVYGYTF TGTGCCAGCAGTGAGGGGGCGGTCTATGGCTACACCTTC
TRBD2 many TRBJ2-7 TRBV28 CASSGTSTYEQYF TGTGCCAGCTCCGGGACTAGCACCTACGAGCAGTACTTC
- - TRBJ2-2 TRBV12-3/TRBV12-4 CASRPRTGSGTGELFF TGTGCCAGCAGGCCGCGAACAGGGTCCGGCACCGGGGAGCTGTTTTTT
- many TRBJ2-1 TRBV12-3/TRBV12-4 CASSRSGLHEQFF TGTGCCAGCAGTCGCTCCGGACTCCATGAGCAGTTCTTC
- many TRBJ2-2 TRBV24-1 CATSDSPGRTSGELFF TGTGCCACCAGTGATTCCCCAGGACGGACCTCCGGGGAGCTGTTTTTT
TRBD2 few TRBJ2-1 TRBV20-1 CSAPGLAGFGNEQFF TGCAGTGCACCGGGACTAGCAGGGTTTGGGAATGAGCAGTTCTTC
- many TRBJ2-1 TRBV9 CASSVSIQGSYNEQFF TGTGCCAGCAGCGTCTCGATACAGGGATCCTACAATGAGCAGTTCTTC
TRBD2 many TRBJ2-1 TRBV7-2 CASSSQREALNEQFF TGTGCCAGCAGCTCCCAGCGGGAGGCCCTCAATGAGCAGTTCTTC
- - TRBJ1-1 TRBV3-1 CASSRGGARGMNTEAFF TGTGCCAGCAGCCGAGGGGGGGCAAGAGGGATGAACACTGAAGCTTTCTTT
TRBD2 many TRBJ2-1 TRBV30 CAWSPPVLAGYLDYNEQFF TGTGCCTGGAGTCCCCCCGTTCTAGCGGGGTACTTAGATTACAATGAGCAGTTCTTC
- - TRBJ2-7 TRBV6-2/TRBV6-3 CASSYNSYEQYF TGTGCCAGCAGTTATAATTCCTACGAGCAGTACTTC
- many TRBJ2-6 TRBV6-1 CASSLHVSGANVLTF TGTGCCAGCAGCTTACACGTCTCTGGGGCCAACGTCCTGACTTTC
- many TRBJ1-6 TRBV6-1 CASTQRGRNSPLHF TGTGCCAGCACCCAACGGGGCAGAAATTCACCCCTCCACTTT
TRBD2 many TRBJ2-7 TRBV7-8 CASSRREYEQYF TGTGCCAGCAGTAGGCGGGAGTACGAGCAGTACTTC
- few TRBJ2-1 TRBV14 CASSERAHNEQFF TGTGCCAGCAGTGAGCGGGCACACAATGAGCAGTTCTTC
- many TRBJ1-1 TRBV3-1 CASSRPSGHTEAFF TGTGCCAGCAGCCGGCCCAGTGGGCACACTGAAGCTTTCTTT
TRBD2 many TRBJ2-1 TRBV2 CASSERVGRRINEQFF TGTGCCAGCAGTGAACGGGTCGGGAGGAGGATCAATGAGCAGTTCTTC
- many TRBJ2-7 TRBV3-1 CASSHYTDYEQYF TGTGCCAGCAGCCATTATACGGATTACGAGCAGTACTTC
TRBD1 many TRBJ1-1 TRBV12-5 CASGLPLPTGTTEAFF TGTGCTAGTGGTTTGCCCCTCCCGACAGGGACCACTGAAGCTTTCTTT
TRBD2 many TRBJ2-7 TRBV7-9 CASSLDGTSGTSYEQYF TGTGCCAGCAGCTTAGACGGGACTAGCGGGACTTCCTACGAGCAGTACTTC
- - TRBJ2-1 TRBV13 CASSLEDSGQFF TGTGCCAGCAGCTTAGAAGACAGTGGGCAGTTCTTC